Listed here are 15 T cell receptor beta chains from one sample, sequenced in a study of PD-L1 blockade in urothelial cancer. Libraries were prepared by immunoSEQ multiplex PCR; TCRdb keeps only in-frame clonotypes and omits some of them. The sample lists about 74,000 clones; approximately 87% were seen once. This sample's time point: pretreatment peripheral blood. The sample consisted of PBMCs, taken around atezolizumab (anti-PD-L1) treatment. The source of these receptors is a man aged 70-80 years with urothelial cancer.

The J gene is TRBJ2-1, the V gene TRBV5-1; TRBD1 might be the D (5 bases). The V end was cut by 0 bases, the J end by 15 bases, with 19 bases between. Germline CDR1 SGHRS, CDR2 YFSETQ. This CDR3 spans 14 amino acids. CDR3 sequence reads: CASSLEIGVLSPFF. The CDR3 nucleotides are TGCGCCAGCAGCTTGGAAATAGGGGTTCTCAGCCCGTTCTTC. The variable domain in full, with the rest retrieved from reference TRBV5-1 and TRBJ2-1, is KAGVTQTPRYLIKTRGQQVTLSCSPISGHRSVSWYQQTPGQGLQFLFEYFSETQRNKGNFPGRFSGRQFSNSRSEMNVSTLELGDSALYLCASSLEIGVLSPFFGPGTRLTVL.

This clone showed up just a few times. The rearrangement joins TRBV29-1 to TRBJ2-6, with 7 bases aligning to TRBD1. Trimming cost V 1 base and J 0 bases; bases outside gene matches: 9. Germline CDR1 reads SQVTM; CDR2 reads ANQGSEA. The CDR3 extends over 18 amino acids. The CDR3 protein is CSVEGTGHKHSGANVLTF. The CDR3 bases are TGCAGCGTTGAAGGGACAGGACATAAACACTCTGGGGCCAACGTCCTGACTTTC.

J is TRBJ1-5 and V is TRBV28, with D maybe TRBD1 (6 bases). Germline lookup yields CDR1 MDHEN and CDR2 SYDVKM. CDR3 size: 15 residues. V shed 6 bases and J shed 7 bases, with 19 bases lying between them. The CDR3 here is CASRPPGGVGQPQHF. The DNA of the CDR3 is TGTGCCAGCAGGCCTCCGGGGGGCGTAGGACAGCCCCAGCATTTT.

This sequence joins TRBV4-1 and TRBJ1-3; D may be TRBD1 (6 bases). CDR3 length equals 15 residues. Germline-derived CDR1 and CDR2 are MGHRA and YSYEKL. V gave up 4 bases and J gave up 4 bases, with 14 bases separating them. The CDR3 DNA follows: TGCGCCAGCAGCCCGGGACACACCGTGGGAAACACCATATATTTT. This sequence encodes CASSPGHTVGNTIYF.

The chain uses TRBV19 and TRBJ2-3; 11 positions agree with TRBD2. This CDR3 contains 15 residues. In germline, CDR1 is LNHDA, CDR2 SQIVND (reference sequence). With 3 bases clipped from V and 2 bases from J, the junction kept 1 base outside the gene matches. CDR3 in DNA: TGTGCCAGTAGTATGACTAGCGGGGACACAGATACGCAGTATTTT. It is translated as CASSMTSGDTDTQYF.

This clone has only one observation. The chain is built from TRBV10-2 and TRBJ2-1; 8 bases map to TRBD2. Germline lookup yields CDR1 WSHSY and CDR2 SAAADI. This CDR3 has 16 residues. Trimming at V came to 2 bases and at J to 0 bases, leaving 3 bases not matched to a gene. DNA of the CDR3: TGCGCCAGCAGTGAGACTAGCGGACGCTCCTACAATGAGCAGTTCTTC. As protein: CASSETSGRSYNEQFF.

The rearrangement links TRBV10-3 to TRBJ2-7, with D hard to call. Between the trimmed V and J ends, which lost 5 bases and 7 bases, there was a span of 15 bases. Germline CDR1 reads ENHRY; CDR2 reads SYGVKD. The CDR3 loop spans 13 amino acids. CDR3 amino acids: CAISSDEAGEQYF. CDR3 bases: TGTGCCATCAGTTCAGATGAGGCTGGTGAGCAGTACTTC.

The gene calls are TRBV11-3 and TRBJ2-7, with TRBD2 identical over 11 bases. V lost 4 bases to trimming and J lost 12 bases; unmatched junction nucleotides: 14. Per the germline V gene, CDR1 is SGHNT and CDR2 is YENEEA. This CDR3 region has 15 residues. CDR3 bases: TGTGCCAGCAGCTCCTCCGGGACTAGCGGCTCCCTGGTGTACTTC. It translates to CASSSSGTSGSLVYF.

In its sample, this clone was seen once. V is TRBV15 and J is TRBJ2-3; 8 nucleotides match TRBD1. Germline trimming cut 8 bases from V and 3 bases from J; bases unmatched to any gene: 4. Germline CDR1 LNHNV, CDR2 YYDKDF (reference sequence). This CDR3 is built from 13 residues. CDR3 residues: CATRTGRTDTQYF. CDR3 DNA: TGTGCCACCCGGACAGGGAGGACAGATACGCAGTATTTT.

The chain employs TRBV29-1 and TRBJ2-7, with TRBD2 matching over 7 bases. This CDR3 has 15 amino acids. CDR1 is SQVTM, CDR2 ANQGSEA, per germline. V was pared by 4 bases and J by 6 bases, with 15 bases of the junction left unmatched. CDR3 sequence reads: CSVGPSGGRSSEQYF. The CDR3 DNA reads TGCAGCGTTGGGCCCTCGGGCGGGAGATCGTCCGAGCAGTACTTC.

The chain's CDR3 is CASSLVTAGVGADTQYF. The DNA of the CDR3 is TGCGCCAGCAGCTTGGTTACGGCGGGAGTAGGCGCAGATACGCAGTATTTT. This chain uses TRBV5-1 with TRBJ2-3, with 7 positions matching TRBD2. The trim removed 0 bases at V and 4 bases at J, leaving 11 bases unmatched. Germline CDR1 is SGHRS and CDR2 is YFSETQ. CDR3 length: 17 amino acids.

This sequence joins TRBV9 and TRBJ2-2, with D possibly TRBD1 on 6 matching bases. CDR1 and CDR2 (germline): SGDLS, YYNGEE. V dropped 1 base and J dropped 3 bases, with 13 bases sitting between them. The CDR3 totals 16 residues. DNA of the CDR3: TGTGCCAGCAGCGTAACAGGGCAGGTCTACACCGGGGAGCTGTTTTTT. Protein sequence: CASSVTGQVYTGELFF.

CDR3 DNA sequence: TGTGCCAGCGGGAGGTCTAGTGGCTACACCTTC. This codes for CASGRSSGYTF. This chain uses TRBV28 with TRBJ1-2; D gene ambiguous. The V and J ends lost 8 bases and 7 bases respectively, with 11 bases between them. The germline gives CDR1 MDHEN, CDR2 SYDVKM. This CDR3 is 11 amino acids long.

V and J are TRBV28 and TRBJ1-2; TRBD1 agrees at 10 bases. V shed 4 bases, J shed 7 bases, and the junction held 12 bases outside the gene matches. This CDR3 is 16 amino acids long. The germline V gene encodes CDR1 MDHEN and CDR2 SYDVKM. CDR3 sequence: CASSSPDRGRVRGYTF. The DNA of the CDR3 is TGTGCCAGCAGTTCACCGGACAGGGGGAGGGTTCGTGGCTACACCTTC.

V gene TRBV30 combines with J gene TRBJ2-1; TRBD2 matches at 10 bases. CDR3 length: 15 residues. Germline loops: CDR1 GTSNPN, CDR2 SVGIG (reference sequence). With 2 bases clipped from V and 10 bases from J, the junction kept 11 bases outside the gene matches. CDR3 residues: CAWSRKSSGSREQFF. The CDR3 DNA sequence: TGTGCCTGGAGTAGGAAGTCTAGCGGGAGTCGGGAGCAGTTCTTC. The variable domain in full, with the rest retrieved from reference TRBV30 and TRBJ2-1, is SQTIHQWPATLVQPVGSPLSLECTVEGTSNPNLYWYRQAAGRGLQLLFYSVGIGQISSEVPQNLSASRPQDRQFILSSKKLLLSDSGFYLCAWSRKSSGSREQFFGPGTRLTVL.